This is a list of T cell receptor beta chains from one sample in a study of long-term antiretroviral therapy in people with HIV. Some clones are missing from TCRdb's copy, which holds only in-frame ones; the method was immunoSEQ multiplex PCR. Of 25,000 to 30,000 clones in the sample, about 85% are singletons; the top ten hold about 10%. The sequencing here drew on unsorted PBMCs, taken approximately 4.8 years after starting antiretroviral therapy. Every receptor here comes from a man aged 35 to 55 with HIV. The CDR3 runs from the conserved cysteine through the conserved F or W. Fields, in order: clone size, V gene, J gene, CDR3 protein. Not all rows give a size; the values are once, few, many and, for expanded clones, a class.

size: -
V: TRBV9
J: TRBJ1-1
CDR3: CASSAWLGTEAFF

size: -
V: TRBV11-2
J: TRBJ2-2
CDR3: CASSNTGELFF

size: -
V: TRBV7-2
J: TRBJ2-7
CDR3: CASSLAGGRREQYF

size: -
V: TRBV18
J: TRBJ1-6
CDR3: CASSPQDLSSPLHF

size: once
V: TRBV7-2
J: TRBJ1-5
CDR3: CASSPNWPQPQHF

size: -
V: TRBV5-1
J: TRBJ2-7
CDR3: CASSPQGPPYEQYF

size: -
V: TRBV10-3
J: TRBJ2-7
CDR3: CAIGGLSYEQYF

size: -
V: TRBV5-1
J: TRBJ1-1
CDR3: CASSSGGQVTEAFF

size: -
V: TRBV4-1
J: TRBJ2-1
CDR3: CASSPVGGPGDNEQFF

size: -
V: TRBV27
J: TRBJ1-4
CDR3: CASSRQGGLEKLFF

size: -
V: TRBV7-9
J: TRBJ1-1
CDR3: CASSHLDRPTEAFF

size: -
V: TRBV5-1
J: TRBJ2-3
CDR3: CASSIALAGTTDTQYF

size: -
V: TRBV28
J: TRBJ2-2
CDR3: CASSSSGSSGTGELFF

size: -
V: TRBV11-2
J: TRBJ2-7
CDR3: CASSFEVYEQYF

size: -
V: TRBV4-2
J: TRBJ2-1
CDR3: CASSQETGGGNEQFF

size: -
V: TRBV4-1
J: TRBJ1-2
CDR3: CASSQTVNYGYTF

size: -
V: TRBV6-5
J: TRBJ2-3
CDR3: CASSYSVSTDTQYF

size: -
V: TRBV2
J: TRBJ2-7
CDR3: CASSVWSSGPSYEQYF

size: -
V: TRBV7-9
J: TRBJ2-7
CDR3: CASSLIGEQYF

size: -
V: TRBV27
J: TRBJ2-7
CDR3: CASSLSRSYEQYF

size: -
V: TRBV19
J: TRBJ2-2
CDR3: CASSSKVLAGGIYTGELFF

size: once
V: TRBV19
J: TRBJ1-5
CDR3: CASSFAARQGDQPQHF

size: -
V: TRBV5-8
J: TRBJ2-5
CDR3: CASSLTTEPRETQYF

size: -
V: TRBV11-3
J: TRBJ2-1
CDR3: CASSPPDTDEQFF

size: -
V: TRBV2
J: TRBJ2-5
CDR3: CASRLANLGETQYF

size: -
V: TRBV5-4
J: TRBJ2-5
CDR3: CASTPTSGGQETQYF

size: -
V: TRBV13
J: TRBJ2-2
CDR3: CASSYGNSAGELFF

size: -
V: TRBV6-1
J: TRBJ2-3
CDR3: CASSESGAGADTQYF

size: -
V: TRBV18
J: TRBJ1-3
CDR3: CASSPPSGLVGNTIYF

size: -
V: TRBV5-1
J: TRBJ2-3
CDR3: CASSSTTSIADTQYF

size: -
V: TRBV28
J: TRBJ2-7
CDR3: CASWGARGEQYF

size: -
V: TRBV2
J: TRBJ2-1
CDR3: CASSEALRGDEQFF

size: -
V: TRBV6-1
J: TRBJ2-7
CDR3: CASRRDSIDKQYF

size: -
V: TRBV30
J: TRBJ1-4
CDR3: CAWSVESGSNEKLFF

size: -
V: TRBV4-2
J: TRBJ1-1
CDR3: CASSFGQQNTEAFF

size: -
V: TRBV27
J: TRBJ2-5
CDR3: CASRSSGGASETQYF

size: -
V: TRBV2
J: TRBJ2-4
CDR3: CASSEEGQAAKNIQYF

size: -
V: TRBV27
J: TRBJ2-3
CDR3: CASSLTGSTDTQYF

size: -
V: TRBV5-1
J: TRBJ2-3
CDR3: CASSFNSHASSTDTQYF

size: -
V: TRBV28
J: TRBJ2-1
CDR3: CASSPTAGAYNEQFF

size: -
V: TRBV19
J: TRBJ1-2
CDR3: CASSKLGGYTF

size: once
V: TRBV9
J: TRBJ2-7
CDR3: CASSAQGGRYEQYF

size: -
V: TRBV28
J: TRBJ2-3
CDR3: CASRRTGVRDTQYF

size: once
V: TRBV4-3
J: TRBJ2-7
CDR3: CASSQVGSTDEVYEQYF

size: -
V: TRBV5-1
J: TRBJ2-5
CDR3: CASSFAAGAGETQYF

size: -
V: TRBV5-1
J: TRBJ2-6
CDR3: CASSLGQGSGANVLTF

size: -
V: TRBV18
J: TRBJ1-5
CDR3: CASSPGGRQPQHF

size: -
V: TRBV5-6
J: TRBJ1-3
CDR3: CASTLGGAGNTIYF

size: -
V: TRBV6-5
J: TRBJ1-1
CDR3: CASSWGRGSEAFF

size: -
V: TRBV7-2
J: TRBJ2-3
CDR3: CANPPGQDTDTQYF

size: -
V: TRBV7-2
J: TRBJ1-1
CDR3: CASSLGDRKNTEAFF

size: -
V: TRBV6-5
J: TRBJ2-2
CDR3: CASSYSYTGELFF

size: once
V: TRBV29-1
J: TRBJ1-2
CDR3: CSGWGGSGYTF

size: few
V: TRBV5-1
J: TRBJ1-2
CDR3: CASSNRPGQGTEHGYTF